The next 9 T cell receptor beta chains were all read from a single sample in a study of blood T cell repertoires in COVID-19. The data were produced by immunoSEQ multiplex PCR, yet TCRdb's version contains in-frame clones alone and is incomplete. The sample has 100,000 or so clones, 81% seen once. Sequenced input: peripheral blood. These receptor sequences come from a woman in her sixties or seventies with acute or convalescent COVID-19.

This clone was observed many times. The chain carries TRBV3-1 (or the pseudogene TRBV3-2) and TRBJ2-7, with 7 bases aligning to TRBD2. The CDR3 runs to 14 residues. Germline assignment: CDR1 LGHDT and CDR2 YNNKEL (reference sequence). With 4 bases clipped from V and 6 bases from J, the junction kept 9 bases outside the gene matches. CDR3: CASSPGGSVIEQYF. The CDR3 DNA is TGTGCCAGCAGCCCGGGGGGTAGCGTTATCGAGCAGTACTTC.

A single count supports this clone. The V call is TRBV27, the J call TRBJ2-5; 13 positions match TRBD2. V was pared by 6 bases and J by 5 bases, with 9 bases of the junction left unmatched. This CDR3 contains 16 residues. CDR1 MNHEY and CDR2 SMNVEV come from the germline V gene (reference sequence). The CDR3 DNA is TGTGCCAGCAGACCTACTAGCGGGGGGGCCGCGGAGACCCAGTACTTC. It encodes CASRPTSGGAAETQYF.

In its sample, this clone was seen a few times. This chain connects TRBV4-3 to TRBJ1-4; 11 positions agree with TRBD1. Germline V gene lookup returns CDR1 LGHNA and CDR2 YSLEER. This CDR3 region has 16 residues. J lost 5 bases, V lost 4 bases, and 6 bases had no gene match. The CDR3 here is CASSPAGTGGNEKLFF. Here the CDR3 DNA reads TGCGCCAGCAGCCCTGCCGGGACAGGGGGGAATGAAAAACTGTTTTTT.

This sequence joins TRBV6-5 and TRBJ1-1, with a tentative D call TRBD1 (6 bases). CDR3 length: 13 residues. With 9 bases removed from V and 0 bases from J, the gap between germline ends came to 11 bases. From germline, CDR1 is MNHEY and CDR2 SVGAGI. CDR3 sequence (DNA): TGTGCCAGTTACAGGGATCTGAACACTGAAGCTTTCTTT. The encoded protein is CASYRDLNTEAFF.

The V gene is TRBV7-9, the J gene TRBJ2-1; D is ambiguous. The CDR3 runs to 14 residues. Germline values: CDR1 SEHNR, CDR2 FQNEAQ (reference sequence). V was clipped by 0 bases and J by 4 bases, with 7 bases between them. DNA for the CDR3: TGTGCCAGCAGCTTAGCGGGCGAGTACAATGAGCAGTTCTTC. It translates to CASSLAGEYNEQFF.

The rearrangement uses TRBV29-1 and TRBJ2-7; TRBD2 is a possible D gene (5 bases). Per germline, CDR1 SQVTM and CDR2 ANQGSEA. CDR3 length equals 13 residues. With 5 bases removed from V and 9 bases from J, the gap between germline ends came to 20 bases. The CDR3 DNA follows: TGCAGCGTTCCCTGGACCGAGGGCGGAGGGCAGTACTTC. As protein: CSVPWTEGGGQYF.

The DNA for the CDR3 is TGTGCCAGCAGCCGGGACAGGGGAGAGACCATATATTTT. Translated: CASSRDRGETIYF. The V call is TRBV5-6, the J call TRBJ1-3, with 10 bases identical to TRBD1. Germline V gene data show CDR1 as SGHDT and CDR2 as YYEEEE. Trimming removed 4 bases from V and 10 bases from J; junction bases left unmatched: 5. The CDR3 has 13 amino acids. The complete variable domain, with remaining parts taken from reference TRBV5-6 and TRBJ1-3, reads DAGVTQSPTHLIKTRGQQVTLRCSPKSGHDTVSWYQQALGQGPQFIFQYYEEEERQRGNFPDRFSGHQFPNYSSELNVNALLLGDSALYLCASSRDRGETIYFGEGSWLTVV.

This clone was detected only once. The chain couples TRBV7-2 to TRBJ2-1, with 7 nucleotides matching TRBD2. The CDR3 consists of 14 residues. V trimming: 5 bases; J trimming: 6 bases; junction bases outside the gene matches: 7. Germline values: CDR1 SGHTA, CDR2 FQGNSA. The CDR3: CASSKGASGNEQFF. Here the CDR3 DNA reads TGTGCCAGCAGCAAAGGGGCTAGCGGCAATGAGCAGTTCTTC.

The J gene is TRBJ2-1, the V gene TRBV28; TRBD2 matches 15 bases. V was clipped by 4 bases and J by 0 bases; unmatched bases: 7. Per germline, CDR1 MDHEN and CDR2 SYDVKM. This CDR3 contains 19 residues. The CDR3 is CASSSTGTSGGSSYNEQFF. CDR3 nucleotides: TGTGCCAGCAGTTCCACCGGGACTAGCGGGGGGTCCTCCTACAATGAGCAGTTCTTC.